One T cell receptor beta chain is described in this entry. The source of the sample is a study of blood T cell repertoires in COVID-19. Study information: Spain, Italy and the United States supplied samples that represented acute and convalescent COVID-19. T cells, B-cell-depleted T cells, or PBMCs provided the cDNA or gDNA that served as material.

The repertoire was sequenced with immunoSEQ multiplex PCR; TCRdb's copy has only in-frame clones and lacks some. The table includes about 170,000 clones, about 85% detected once. Seattle cases were enrolled at active infection and followed longitudinally. The length of the CDR3 is 17 residues. The V gene lost 3 bases and the J gene lost 4 bases, with 17 bases spanning the gap. Per the germline V gene, CDR1 is SGHTS and CDR2 is YDEGEE. The sample taken for sequencing was peripheral blood. The gene calls are TRBV5-8 and TRBJ2-6; perhaps TRBD1 as D (5 bases). The clonotype comes from a woman between 70 and 85 years old with COVID-19, enrolled during active disease. The CDR3 region has the DNA TGTGCCAGCAGCTCCGGATCCTTCCCAGGGGGGGCCAACGTCCTGACTTTC. This codes for CASSSGSFPGGANVLTF.